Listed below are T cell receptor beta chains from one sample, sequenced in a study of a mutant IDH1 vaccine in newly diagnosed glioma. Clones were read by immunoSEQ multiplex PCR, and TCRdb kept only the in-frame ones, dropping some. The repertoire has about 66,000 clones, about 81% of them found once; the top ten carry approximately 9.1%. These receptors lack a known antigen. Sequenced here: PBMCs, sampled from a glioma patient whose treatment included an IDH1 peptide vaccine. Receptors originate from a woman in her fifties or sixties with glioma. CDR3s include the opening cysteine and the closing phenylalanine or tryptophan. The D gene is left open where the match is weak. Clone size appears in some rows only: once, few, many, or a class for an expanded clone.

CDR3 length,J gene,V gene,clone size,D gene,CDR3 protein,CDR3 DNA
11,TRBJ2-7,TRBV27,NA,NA,CASSSGEKQYF,TGTGCCAGCAGTTCGGGGGAAAAGCAGTACTTC
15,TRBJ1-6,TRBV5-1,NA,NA,CASSLPRGENSPLHF,TGCGCCAGCAGCTTACCTAGGGGGGAGAATTCACCCCTCCACTTT
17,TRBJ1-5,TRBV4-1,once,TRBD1,CASSQAGGTGGNQPQHF,TGCGCCAGCAGCCAAGCCGGTGGGACAGGTGGGAATCAGCCCCAGCATTTT
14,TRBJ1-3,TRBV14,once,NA,CASSPLGPGNTIYF,TGTGCCAGCAGCCCGTTGGGACCGGGAAACACCATATATTTT
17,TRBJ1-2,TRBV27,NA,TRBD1,CASRDLLGTGDSYGYTF,TGTGCCAGCAGGGATTTATTGGGGACAGGAGATTCCTATGGCTACACCTTC
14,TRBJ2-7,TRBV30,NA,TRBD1,CAWSPGTGDYEQYF,TGTGCCTGGAGTCCCGGGACAGGGGACTACGAGCAGTACTTC
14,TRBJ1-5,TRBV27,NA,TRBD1,CASLLTGTSQPQHF,TGTGCCAGCCTCCTGACAGGGACCAGTCAGCCCCAGCATTTT
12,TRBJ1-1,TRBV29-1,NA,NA,CSVQGPNTEAFF,TGCAGCGTCCAGGGGCCGAACACTGAAGCTTTCTTT
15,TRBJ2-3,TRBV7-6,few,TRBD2,CASSFLAGGADTQYF,TGTGCCAGCAGCTTCTTGGCGGGGGGTGCAGATACGCAGTATTTT
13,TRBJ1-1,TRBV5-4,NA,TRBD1,CASSLRTGTEAFF,TGTGCCAGCAGCTTACGGACAGGCACTGAAGCTTTCTTT
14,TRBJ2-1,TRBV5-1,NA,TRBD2,CASSLVGGVNEQFF,TGCGCCAGCAGCTTGGTGGGGGGGGTCAATGAGCAGTTCTTC
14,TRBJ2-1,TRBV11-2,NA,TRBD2,CASSLGQGGHEQFF,TGTGCCAGCAGCTTAGGCCAGGGAGGGCATGAGCAGTTCTTC
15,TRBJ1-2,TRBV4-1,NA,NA,CASSQFITATYGYTF,TGCGCCAGCAGCCAATTTATAACAGCGACTTATGGCTACACCTTC
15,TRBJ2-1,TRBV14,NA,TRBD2,CASSLRRGGRNEQFF,TGTGCCAGCAGCTTACGGCGGGGGGGCCGGAATGAGCAGTTCTTC
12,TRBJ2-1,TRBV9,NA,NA,CASSVEVGPIIF,TGTGCCAGCAGCGTAGAGGTAGGGCCTATAATCTTC
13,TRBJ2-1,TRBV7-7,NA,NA,CASSLSSWQEQFF,TGTGCTAGCAGCTTAAGTTCTTGGCAGGAGCAGTTCTTC
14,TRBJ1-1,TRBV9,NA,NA,CASSASTANTEAFF,TGTGCCAGCAGCGCCTCGACGGCGAACACTGAAGCTTTCTTT
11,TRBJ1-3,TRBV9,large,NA,CASSVSNTIYF,TGTGCCAGCAGCGTGAGTAACACCATATATTTT
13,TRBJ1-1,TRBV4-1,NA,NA,CASSSGANTEAFF,TGCGCCAGCAGCTCGGGCGCGAACACTGAAGCTTTCTTT
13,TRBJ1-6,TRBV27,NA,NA,CASTTGRNSPLHF,TGTGCCAGCACGACTGGGCGGAATTCACCCCTCCACTTT
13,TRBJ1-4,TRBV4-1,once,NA,CASSPGGGEKLFF,TGCGCCAGCAGCCCCGGAGGTGGGGAAAAACTGTTTTTT
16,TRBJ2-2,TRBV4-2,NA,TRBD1,CASRRGRGFSQGELFF,TGTGCCAGCAGGAGGGGCAGGGGGTTTTCTCAAGGGGAGCTGTTTTTT
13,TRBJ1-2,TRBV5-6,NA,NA,CASSSTGPYGYTF,TGTGCCAGCAGCTCGACAGGACCTTATGGCTACACCTTC
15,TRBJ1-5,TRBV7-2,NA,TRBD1,CASLWTGNSNQPQHF,TGTGCCAGCCTGTGGACAGGGAATAGCAATCAGCCCCAGCATTTT
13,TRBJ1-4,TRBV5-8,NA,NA,CASVGARGEKLFF,TGTGCCAGCGTCGGGGCGCGGGGTGAAAAACTGTTTTTT
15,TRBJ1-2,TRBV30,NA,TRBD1,CAWSVKTGGFYGYTF,TGTGCCTGGAGTGTAAAGACAGGGGGGTTTTATGGCTACACCTTC
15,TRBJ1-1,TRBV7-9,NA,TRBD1,CASSLGTGVNTEAFF,TGTGCCAGCAGCTTAGGGACAGGGGTGAACACTGAAGCTTTCTTT
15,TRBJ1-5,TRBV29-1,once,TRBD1,CSVSSGQGGNQPQHF,TGCAGCGTCTCCTCTGGACAGGGAGGCAATCAGCCCCAGCATTTT
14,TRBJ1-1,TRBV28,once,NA,CASTFRGGVTEAFF,TGTGCCAGCACCTTCCGGGGCGGGGTGACTGAAGCTTTCTTT
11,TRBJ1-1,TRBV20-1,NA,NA,CSAPTLTEAFF,TGCAGTGCTCCTACTCTCACTGAAGCTTTCTTT
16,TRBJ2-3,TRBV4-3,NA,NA,CASSQVFPDPTDTQYF,TGCGCCAGCAGCCAAGTTTTCCCAGATCCCACAGATACGCAGTATTTT
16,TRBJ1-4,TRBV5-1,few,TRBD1,CASSSGYRGTNEKLFF,TGCGCCAGCAGCTCCGGATACAGGGGAACTAATGAAAAACTGTTTTTT
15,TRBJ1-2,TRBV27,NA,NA,CASSLSNGWTYGYTF,TGTGCCAGCAGTTTATCGAACGGCTGGACCTATGGCTACACCTTC
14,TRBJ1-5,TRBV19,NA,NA,CASSIERGIQPQHF,TGTGCCAGTAGTATAGAAAGGGGGATTCAGCCCCAGCATTTT
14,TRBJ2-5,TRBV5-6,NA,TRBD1,CASSYLDRAETQYF,TGTGCCAGCAGCTACCTCGACAGGGCAGAGACCCAGTACTTC
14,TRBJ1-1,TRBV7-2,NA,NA,CASGVRGGYTEAFF,TGTGCCAGCGGAGTGCGGGGGGGTTACACTGAAGCTTTCTTT
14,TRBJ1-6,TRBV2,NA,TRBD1,CASSAGGVNSPLHF,TGTGCCAGCTCGGCAGGGGGCGTTAATTCACCCCTCCACTTT
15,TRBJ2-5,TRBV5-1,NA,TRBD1,CASSLGTGNQETQYF,TGCGCCAGCAGCCTAGGGACAGGCAATCAAGAGACCCAGTACTTC
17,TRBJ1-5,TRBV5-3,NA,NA,CARSGNRLQGKYQPQHF,TGTGCCAGAAGCGGAAACCGTCTACAGGGAAAATATCAGCCCCAGCATTTT
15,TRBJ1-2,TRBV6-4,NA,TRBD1,CASTPGAGQNYGYTF,TGTGCCAGCACGCCCGGTGCGGGACAGAACTATGGCTACACCTTC
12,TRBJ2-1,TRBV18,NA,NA,CASSSRTDEQFF,TGTGCCAGCTCTTCTCGGACAGATGAGCAGTTCTTC
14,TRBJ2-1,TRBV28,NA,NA,CASSFRGSYNEQFF,TGTGCCAGCAGTTTCAGGGGATCCTACAATGAGCAGTTCTTC
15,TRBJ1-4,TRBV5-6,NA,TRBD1,CASSLQGELNEKLFF,TGTGCCAGCAGCTTACAGGGGGAGTTAAATGAAAAACTGTTTTTT
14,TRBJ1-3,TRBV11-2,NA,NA,CASSLGQSGNTIYF,TGTGCCAGCAGCTTAGGACAGTCTGGAAACACCATATATTTT
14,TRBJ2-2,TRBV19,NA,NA,CASSMDSNTGELFF,TGTGCCAGTAGTATGGACAGTAACACCGGGGAGCTGTTTTTT
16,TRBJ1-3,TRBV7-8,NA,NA,CASSFEGRSSGNTIYF,TGTGCCAGCAGCTTCGAGGGACGGAGCTCTGGAAACACCATATATTTT
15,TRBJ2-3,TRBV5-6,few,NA,CASSLVWQGTDTQYF,TGTGCCAGCAGCTTGGTTTGGCAGGGAACAGATACGCAGTATTTT
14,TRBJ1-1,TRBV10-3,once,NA,CAISGGVLNTEAFF,TGTGCCATCAGTGGGGGCGTCCTGAACACTGAAGCTTTCTTT
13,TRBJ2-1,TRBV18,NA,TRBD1,CASSPPTGLEQFF,TGTGCCAGCTCACCGCCGACAGGGCTTGAGCAGTTCTTC